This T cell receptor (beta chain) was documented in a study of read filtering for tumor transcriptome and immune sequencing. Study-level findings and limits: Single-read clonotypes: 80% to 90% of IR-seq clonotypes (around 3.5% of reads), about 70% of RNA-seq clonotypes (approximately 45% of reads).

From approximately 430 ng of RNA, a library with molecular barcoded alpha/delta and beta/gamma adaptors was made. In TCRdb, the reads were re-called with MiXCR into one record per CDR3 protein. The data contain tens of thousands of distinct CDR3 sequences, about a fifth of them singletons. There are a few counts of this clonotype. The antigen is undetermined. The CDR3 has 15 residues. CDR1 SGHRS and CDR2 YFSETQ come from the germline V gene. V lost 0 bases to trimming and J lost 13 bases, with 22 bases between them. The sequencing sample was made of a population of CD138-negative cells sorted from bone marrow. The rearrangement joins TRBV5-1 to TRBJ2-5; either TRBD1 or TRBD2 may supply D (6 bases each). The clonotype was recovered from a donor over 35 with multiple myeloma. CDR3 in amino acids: CASSLDVGGAGRRYF. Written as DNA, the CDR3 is TGCGCCAGCAGCTTGGATGTGGGGGGCGCTGGAAGGAGGTACTTC. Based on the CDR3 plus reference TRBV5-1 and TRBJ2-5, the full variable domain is KAGVTQTPRYLIKTRGQQVTLSCSPISGHRSVSWYQQTPGQGLQFLFEYFSETQRNKGNFPGRFSGRQFSNSRSEMNVSTLELGDSALYLCASSLDVGGAGRRYFGPGTRLLVL.